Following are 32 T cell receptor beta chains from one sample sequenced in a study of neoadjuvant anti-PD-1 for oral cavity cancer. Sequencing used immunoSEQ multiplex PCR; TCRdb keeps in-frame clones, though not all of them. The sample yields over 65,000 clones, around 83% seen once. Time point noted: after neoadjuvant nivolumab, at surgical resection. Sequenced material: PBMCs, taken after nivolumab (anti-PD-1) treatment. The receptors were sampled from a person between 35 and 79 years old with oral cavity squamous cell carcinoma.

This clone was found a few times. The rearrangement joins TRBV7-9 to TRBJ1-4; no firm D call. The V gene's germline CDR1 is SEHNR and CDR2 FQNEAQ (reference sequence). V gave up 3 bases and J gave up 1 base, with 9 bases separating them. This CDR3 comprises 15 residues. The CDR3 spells CASSFTEQTNEKLFF. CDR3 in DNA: TGTGCCAGCAGCTTTACAGAACAAACTAATGAAAAACTGTTTTTT.

As DNA, the CDR3 is TGTGCCACCCTCTACGGGGATTCTAGCACAGATACGCAGTATTTT. Translating gives CATLYGDSSTDTQYF. This rearrangement joins TRBV11-2 to TRBJ2-3; tentative D call: TRBD2 (5 bases). V was pared by 10 bases and J by 0 bases, with 17 bases between. The germline CDR1 and CDR2 sequences are SGHAT and FQNNGV. CDR3 size: 15 residues.

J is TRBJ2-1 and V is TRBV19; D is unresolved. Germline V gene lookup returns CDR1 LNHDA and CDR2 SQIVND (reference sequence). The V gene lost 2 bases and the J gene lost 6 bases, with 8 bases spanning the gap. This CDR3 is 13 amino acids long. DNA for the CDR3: TGTGCCAGTAGTATAACCAGATCCAATGAGCAGTTCTTC. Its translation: CASSITRSNEQFF. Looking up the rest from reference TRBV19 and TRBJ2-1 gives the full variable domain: DGGITQSPKYLFRKEGQNVTLSCEQNLNHDAMYWYRQDPGQGLRLIYYSQIVNDFQKGDIAEGYSVSREKKESFPLTVTSAQKNPTAFYLCASSITRSNEQFFGPGTRLTVL.

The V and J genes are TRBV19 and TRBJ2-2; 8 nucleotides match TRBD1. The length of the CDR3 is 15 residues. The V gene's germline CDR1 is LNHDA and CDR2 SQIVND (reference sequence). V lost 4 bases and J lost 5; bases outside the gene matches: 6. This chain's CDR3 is CASSTTGGITGELFF. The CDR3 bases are TGTGCCAGTAGTACAACAGGGGGAATTACCGGGGAGCTGTTTTTT.

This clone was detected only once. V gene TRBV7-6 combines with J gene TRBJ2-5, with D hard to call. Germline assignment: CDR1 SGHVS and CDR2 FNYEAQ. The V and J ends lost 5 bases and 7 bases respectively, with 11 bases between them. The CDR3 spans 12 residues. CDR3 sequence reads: CASSPPRGTQYF. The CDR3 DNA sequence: TGTGCCAGCAGCCCACCCAGAGGGACCCAGTACTTC.

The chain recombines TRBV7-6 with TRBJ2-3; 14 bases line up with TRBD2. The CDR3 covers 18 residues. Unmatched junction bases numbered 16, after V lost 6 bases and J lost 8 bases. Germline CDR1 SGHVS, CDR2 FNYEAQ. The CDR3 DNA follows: TGTGCCAGCAGGCAAGGACTAGCGGGAGGTGAAGTCGGTGGTACGCAGTATTTT. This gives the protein CASRQGLAGGEVGGTQYF.

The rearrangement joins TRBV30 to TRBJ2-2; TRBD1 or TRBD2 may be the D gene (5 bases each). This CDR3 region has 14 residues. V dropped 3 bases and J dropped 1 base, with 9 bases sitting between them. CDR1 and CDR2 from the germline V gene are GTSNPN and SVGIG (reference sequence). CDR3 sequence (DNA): TGTGCCTGGAGGGGACGATGGAACACCGGGGAGCTGTTTTTT. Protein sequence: CAWRGRWNTGELFF.

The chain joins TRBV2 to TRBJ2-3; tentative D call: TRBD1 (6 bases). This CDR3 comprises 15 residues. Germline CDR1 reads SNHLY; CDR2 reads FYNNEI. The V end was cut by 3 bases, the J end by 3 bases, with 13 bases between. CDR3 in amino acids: CASSDNQGWTDTQYF. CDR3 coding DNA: TGTGCCAGCAGTGATAACCAGGGGTGGACAGATACGCAGTATTTT. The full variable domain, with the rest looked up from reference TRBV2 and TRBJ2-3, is EPEVTQTPSHQVTQMGQEVILRCVPISNHLYFYWYRQILGQKVEFLVSFYNNEISEKSEIFDDQFSVERPDGSNFTLKIRSTKLEDSAMYFCASSDNQGWTDTQYFGPGTRLTVL.

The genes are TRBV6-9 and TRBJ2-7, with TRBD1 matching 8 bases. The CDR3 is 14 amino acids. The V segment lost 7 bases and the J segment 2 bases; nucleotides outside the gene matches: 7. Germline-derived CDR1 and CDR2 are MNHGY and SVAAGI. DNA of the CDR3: TGTGCCAGCATTCAGGGGGCAGGGGCCTACGAGCAGTACTTC. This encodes CASIQGAGAYEQYF.

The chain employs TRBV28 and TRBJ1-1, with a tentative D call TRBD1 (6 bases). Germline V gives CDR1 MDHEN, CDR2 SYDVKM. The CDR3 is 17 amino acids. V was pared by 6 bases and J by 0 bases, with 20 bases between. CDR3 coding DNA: TGTGCCAGCAGCCCCGAACGGGACCGGGGGCTGAACACTGAAGCTTTCTTT. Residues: CASSPERDRGLNTEAFF.

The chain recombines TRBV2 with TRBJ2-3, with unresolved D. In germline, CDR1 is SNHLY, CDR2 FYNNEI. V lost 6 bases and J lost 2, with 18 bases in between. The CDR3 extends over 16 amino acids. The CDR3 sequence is CASSQDFPDFTDTQYF. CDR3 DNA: TGTGCCAGCAGCCAAGACTTCCCTGATTTCACAGATACGCAGTATTTT. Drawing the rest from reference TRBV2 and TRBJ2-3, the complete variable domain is EPEVTQTPSHQVTQMGQEVILRCVPISNHLYFYWYRQILGQKVEFLVSFYNNEISEKSEIFDDQFSVERPDGSNFTLKIRSTKLEDSAMYFCASSQDFPDFTDTQYFGPGTRLTVL.

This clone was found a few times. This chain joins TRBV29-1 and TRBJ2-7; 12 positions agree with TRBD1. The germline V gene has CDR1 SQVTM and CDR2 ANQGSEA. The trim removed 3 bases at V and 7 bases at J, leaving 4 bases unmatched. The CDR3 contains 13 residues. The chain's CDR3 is CSVEGQGAAEQYF. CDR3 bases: TGCAGCGTTGAGGGACAGGGGGCGGCTGAGCAGTACTTC.

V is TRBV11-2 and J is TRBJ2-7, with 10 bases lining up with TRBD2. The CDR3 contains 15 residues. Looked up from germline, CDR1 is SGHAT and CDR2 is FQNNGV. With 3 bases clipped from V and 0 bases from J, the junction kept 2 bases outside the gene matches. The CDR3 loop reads CASSLTSGRSYEQYF. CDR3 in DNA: TGTGCCAGCAGCTTGACTAGCGGGCGCTCCTACGAGCAGTACTTC. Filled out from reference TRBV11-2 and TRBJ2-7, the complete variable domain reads EAGVAQSPRYKIIEKRQSVAFWCNPISGHATLYWYQQILGQGPKLLIQFQNNGVVDDSQLPKDRFSAERLKGVDSTLKIQPAKLEDSAVYLCASSLTSGRSYEQYFGPGTRLTVT.

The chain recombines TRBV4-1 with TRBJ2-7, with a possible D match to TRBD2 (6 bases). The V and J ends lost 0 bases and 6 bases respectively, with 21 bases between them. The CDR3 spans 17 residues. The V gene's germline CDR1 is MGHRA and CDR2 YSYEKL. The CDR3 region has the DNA TGCGCCAGCAGCCAAGAGACTCTCGGCGGGAAGTTTTCCGAGCAGTACTTC. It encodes CASSQETLGGKFSEQYF.

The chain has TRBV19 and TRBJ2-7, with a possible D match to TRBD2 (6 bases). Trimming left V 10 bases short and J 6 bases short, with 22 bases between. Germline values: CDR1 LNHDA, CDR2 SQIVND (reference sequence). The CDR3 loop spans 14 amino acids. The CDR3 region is CATAQAAGRIEQYF. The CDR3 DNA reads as TGTGCCACCGCACAGGCCGCGGGAAGGATCGAGCAGTACTTC.

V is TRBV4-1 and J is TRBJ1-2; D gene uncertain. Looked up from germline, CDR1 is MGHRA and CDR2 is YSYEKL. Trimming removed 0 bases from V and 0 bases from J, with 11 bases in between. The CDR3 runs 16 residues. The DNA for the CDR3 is TGCGCCAGCAGCCAAGATGGGGTACGGACTAACTATGGCTACACCTTC. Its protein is CASSQDGVRTNYGYTF.

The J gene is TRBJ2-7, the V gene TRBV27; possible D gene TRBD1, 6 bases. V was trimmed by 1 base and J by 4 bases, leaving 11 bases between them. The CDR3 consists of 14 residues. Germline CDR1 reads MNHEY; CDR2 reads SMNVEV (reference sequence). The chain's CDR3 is CASSLFGQPYEQYF. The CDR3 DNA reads TGTGCCAGCAGTTTATTTGGACAGCCATACGAGCAGTACTTC.

In nucleotides, the CDR3 is TGTGCCAGCAGTGGGGAGACAGGGGGTAAAGCTTTCTTT. This sequence encodes CASSGETGGKAFF. The chain employs TRBV2 and TRBJ1-1; TRBD1 matches at 9 bases. The CDR3 is made up of 13 amino acids. Losses at the gene ends were 4 bases for V and 9 bases for J; bases not matched to a gene: 6. From germline, CDR1 is SNHLY and CDR2 FYNNEI.

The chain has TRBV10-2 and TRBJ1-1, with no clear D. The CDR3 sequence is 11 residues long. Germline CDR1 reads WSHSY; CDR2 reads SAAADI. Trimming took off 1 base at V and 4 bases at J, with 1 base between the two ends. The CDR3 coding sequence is TGCGCCAGCAGTGAGTTCACTGAAGCTTTCTTT. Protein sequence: CASSEFTEAFF.

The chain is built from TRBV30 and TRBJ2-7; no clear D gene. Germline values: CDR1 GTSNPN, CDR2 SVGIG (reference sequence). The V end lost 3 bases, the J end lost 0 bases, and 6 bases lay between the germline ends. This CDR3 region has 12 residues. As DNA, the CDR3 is TGTGCCTGGAGGGCCGGCTCCTACGAGCAGTACTTC. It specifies CAWRAGSYEQYF.

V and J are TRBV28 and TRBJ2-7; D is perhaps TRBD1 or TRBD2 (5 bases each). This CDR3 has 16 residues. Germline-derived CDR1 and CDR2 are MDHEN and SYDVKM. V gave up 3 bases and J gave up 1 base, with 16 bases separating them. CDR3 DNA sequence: TGTGCCAGCAGTTTTAGGACACCCCGAGGGTCCTACGAGCAGTACTTC. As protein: CASSFRTPRGSYEQYF. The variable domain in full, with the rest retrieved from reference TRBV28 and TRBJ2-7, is DVKVTQSSRYLVKRTGEKVFLECVQDMDHENMFWYRQDPGLGLRLIYFSYDVKMKEKGDIPEGYSVSREKKERFSLILESASTNQTSMYLCASSFRTPRGSYEQYFGPGTRLTVT.

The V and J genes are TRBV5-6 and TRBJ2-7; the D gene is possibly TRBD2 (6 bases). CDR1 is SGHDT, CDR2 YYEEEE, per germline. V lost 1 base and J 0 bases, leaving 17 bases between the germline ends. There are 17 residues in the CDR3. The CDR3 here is CASSLLQKAGDSYEQYF. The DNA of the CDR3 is TGTGCCAGCAGCTTGTTACAGAAAGCGGGTGACTCCTACGAGCAGTACTTC. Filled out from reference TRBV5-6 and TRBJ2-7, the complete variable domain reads DAGVTQSPTHLIKTRGQQVTLRCSPKSGHDTVSWYQQALGQGPQFIFQYYEEEERQRGNFPDRFSGHQFPNYSSELNVNALLLGDSALYLCASSLLQKAGDSYEQYFGPGTRLTVT.

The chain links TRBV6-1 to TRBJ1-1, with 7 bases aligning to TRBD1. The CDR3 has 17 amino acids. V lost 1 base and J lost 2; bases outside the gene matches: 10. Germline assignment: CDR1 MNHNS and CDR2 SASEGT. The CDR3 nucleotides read TGTGCCAGCAGTGAAGGACAGGGAGGTGGCCCAAACACTGAAGCTTTCTTT. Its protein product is CASSEGQGGGPNTEAFF.

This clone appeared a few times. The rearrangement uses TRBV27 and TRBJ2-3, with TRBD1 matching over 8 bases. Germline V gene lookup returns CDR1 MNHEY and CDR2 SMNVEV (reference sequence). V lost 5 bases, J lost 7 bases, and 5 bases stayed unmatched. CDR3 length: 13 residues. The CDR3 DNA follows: TGTGCCAGCAGTCTAGGGACAGGCTATACGCAGTATTTT. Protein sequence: CASSLGTGYTQYF.

CDR3 loop: CASSLVSGTGGYEQYF. In nucleotides, the CDR3 is TGTGCCAGCAGCTTAGTTTCCGGGACAGGCGGCTACGAGCAGTACTTC. This sequence joins TRBV7-6 and TRBJ2-7; TRBD1 matches at 8 bases. The junction had 8 bases not matched to a gene; V was cut back by 1 base and J by 3 bases. This CDR3 is 16 amino acids long. The germline V gene has CDR1 SGHVS and CDR2 FNYEAQ.

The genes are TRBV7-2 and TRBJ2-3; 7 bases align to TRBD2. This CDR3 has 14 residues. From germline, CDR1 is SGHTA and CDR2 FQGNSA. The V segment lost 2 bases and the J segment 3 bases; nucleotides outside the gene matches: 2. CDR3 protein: CASSLRRETDTQYF. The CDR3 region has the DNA TGTGCCAGCAGCTTAAGGCGGGAGACAGATACGCAGTATTTT.

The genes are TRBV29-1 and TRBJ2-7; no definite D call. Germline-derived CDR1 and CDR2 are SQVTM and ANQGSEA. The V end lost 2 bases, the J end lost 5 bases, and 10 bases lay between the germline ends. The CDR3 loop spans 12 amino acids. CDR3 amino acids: CSVEKGTNEQYF. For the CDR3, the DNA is TGCAGCGTTGAAAAGGGTACCAACGAGCAGTACTTC.

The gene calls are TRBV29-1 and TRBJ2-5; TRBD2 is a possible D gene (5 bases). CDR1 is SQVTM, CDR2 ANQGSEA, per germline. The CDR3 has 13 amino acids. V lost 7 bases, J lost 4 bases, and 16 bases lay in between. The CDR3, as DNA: TGCAGCGCCCGCACGGGAAGTCTAGAGACCCAGTACTTC. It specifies CSARTGSLETQYF.

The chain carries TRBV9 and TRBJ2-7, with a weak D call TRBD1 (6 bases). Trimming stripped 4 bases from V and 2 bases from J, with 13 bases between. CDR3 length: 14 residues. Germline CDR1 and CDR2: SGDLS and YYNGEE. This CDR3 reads CASSPQTGTYEQYF. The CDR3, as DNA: TGTGCCAGCAGCCCCCAGACAGGAACCTACGAGCAGTACTTC.

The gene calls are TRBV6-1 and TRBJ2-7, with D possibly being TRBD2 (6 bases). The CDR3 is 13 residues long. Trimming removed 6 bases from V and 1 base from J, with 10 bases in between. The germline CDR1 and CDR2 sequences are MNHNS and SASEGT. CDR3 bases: TGTGCCAGCAGGACCGGGAGATCCTACGAGCAGTACTTC. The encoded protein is CASRTGRSYEQYF.

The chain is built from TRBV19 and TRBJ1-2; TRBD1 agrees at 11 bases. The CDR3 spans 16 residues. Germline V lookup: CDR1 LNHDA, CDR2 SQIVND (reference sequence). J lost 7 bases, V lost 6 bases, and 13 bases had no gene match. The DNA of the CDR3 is TGTGCCAGTAGACCCTCCGGGACAGGGGGGATTGGTGGCTACACCTTC. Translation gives CASRPSGTGGIGGYTF.

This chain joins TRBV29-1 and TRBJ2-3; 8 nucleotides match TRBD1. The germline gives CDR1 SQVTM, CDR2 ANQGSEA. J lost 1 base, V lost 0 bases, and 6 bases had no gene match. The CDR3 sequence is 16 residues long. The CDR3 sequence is CSVEDLKTGGTDTQYF. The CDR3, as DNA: TGCAGCGTTGAAGATCTTAAGACAGGGGGCACAGATACGCAGTATTTT.